This T cell receptor (beta chain) was found in a study of identical twins. Regarding the study as a whole: Abundant cord blood beta clonotypes carried fewer insertions; memory repertoires showed none.

TCRdb redid the calling of the 5' RACE reads with MiXCR, one entry per CDR3 protein. The data show about 570,000 distinct CDR3 sequences, roughly 9.5% seen once. This clonotype was counted only a few times. Antigen specificity is unknown. A further study also used this sample, focusing on yellow fever vaccine responses in identical twins.

The sequenced sample was PBMCs. The TCR comes from a woman aged 18-29 years in good health.

The CDR3 DNA reads TGTGCCAGCAGTGCGGGGACAGGGCTTCACTATGGCTACACCTTC. Translating gives CASSAGTGLHYGYTF. The chain combines TRBV12-3 or TRBV12-4 with TRBJ1-2; TRBD1 aligns across 9 bases. J was trimmed by 3 bases and V by 5 bases; bases with no gene match: 7. This CDR3 region has 15 residues.